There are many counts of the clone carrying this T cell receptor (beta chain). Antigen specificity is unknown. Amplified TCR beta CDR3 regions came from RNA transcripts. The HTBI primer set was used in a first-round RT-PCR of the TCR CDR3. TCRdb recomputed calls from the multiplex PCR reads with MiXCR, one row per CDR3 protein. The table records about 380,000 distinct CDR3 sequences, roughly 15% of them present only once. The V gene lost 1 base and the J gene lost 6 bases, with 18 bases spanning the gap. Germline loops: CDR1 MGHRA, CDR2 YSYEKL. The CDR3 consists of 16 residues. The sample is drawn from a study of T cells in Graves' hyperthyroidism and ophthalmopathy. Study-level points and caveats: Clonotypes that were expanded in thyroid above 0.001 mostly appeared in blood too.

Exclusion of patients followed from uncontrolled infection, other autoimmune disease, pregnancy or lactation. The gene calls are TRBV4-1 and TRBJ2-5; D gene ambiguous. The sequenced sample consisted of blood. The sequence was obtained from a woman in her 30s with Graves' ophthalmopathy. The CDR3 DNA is TGCGCCAGCAGCCAAGTTACGGGTTACAGCAGACAGACCCAGTACTTC. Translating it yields CASSQVTGYSRQTQYF.